This T cell receptor (beta chain) was sequenced for a study of response to subunit inactivated influenza vaccine. TCRdb independently ran MiXCR on the RT-PCR reads; one entry per CDR3 protein. The data contain 800,000 or so distinct CDR3 sequences, around 20% of them singletons. Germline CDR1 and CDR2: LGHNA and YSLEER. The CDR3 is made up of 15 amino acids. V lost 2 bases and J lost 4, with 12 bases in between. This clonotype has only a few counts. The antigen is unknown. Overall study results and limits: With each seasonal influenza vaccination, the authors suggested, few new T cells are recruited.

This specimen consisted of PBMCs from blood, obtained 5 to 6 days after vaccination. This chain joins TRBV4-3 and TRBJ1-5; unclear D gene. This TCR was sampled from a man aged 50 to 60 who received an inactivated influenza vaccine. The CDR3 DNA reads as TGCGCCAGCAGCCAAAACGGGAGGGAGAATCAGCCCCAGCATTTT. Its translation: CASSQNGRENQPQHF.